This TCR beta chain stems from a study of immune evolution from preneoplasia to lung adenocarcinoma. Study-level background: HLA loss of heterozygosity: roughly 6.6% AIS, 15% MIA, over 25% ADC, none AAH.

Trimming cost V 3 bases and J 7 bases, with 9 bases left between them. This CDR3 has 12 amino acids. Germline V gene lookup returns CDR1 MDHEN and CDR2 SYDVKM. This clone was recorded once. Its antigen is not known. The data were produced by immunoSEQ multiplex PCR, yet TCRdb's version contains in-frame clones alone and is incomplete. The table has a few thousand clones, approximately 88% seen once. Notes on the study in general: From normal lung to invasive adenocarcinoma, top clone frequencies appeared to decrease.

H&E slides confirmed each diagnosis, reviewed by two pathologists independently. Premalignant or tumor cells were enriched by macro-dissection after pathologic assessment. The V gene is TRBV28, the J gene TRBJ1-2; D gene uncertain. The clonotype was recovered from a person aged 50-59 years with lung adenocarcinoma. Sequenced material: FFPE invasive lung adenocarcinoma tissue. The CDR3 region is CASSFGVSGYTF. CDR3 bases: TGTGCCAGCAGTTTCGGGGTGTCTGGCTACACCTTC.